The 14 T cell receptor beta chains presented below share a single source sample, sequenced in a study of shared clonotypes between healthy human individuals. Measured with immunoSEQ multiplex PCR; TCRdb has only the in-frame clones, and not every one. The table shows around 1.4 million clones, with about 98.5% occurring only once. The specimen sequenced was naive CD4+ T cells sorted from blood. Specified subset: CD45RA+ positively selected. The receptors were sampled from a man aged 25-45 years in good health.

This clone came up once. CDR3 nucleotide sequence: TGTGCCACCCTCGGGGCCCCGTCCTACGAGCAGTACTTC. Translation gives CATLGAPSYEQYF. This chain links TRBV28 with TRBJ2-7; D is tentatively TRBD1 or TRBD2 (5 bases each). This CDR3 is built from 13 residues. CDR1 and CDR2 (germline): MDHEN, SYDVKM. The ends were cut back, 10 bases at V and 1 base at J, with 14 bases in the middle.

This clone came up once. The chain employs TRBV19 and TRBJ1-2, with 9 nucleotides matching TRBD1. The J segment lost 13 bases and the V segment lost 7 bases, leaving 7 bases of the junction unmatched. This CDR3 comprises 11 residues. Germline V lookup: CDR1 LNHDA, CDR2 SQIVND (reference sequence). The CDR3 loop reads CASIYRGLVTF. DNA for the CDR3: TGTGCCAGTATTTACAGGGGGCTCGTCACCTTC.

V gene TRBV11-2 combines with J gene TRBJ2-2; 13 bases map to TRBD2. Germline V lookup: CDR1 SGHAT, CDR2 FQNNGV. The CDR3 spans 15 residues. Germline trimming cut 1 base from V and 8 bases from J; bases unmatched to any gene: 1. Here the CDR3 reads CASSLVGLAGGELFF. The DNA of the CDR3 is TGTGCCAGCAGCTTAGTGGGACTAGCGGGAGGGGAGCTGTTTTTT.

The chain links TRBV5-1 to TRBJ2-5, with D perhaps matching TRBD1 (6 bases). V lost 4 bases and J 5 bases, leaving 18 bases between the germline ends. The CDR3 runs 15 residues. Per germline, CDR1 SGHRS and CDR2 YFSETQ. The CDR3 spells CASSPGAGASETQYF. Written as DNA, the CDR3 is TGCGCCAGCAGCCCCGGGGCAGGGGCTTCGGAGACCCAGTACTTC.

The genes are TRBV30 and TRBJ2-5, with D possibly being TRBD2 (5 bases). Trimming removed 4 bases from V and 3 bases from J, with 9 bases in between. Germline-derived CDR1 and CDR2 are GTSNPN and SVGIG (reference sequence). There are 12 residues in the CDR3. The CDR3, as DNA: TGTGCCTGGAAGGACGGGAAAGAGACCCAGTACTTC. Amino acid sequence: CAWKDGKETQYF.

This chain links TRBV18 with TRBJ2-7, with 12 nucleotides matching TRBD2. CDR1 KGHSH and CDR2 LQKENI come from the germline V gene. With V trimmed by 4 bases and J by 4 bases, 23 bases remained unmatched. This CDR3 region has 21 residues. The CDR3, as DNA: TGTGCCAGCTCACATATTCCCCGGACTAGCGGGGACTCAGCGGCGGGATACGAGCAGTACTTC. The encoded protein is CASSHIPRTSGDSAAGYEQYF.

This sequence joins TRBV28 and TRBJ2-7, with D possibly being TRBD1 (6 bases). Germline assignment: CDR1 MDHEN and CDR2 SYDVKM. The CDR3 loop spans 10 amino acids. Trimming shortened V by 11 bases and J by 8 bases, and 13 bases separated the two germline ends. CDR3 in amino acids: CASQRGKQYF. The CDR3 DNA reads TGTGCCTCCCAGAGGGGGAAGCAGTACTTC.

The CDR3 DNA follows: TGTGCCAGCAGTCGATTGGATACGCAGTATTTT. It encodes CASSRLDTQYF. The chain joins TRBV28 to TRBJ2-3; no firm D call. The CDR3 consists of 11 residues. V lost 5 bases and J 6 bases, leaving 6 bases between the germline ends. CDR1 and CDR2 (germline): MDHEN, SYDVKM.

Here the CDR3 reads CAISESNRGEKLFF. CDR3 bases: TGTGCCATCAGTGAGTCGAACAGGGGTGAAAAACTGTTTTTT. The chain employs TRBV10-3 and TRBJ1-4; TRBD1 matches 7 bases. Germline V gives CDR1 ENHRY, CDR2 SYGVKD. Trimming at V came to 0 bases and at J to 7 bases, leaving 2 bases not matched to a gene. This CDR3 region has 14 residues.

This CDR3 is CASSLGQNYGYTF. CDR3 sequence (DNA): TGTGCCAGCAGCTTAGGACAGAACTATGGCTACACCTTC. This sequence joins TRBV11-1 and TRBJ1-2; TRBD1 might be the D (5 bases). CDR3 length: 13 amino acids. Germline loops: CDR1 SGHAT, CDR2 FQDESV (reference sequence). Between the trimmed V and J ends, which lost 1 base and 2 bases, there was a span of 5 bases.

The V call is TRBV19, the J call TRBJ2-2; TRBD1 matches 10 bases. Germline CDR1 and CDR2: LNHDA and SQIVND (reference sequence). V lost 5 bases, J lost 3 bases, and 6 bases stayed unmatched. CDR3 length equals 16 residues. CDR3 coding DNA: TGTGCCAGTAGTGTGGATGGGACAGGGGACACCGGGGAGCTGTTTTTT. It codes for CASSVDGTGDTGELFF.

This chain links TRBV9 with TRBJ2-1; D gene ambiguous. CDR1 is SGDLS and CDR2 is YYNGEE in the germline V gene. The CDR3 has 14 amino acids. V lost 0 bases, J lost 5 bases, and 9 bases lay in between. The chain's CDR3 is CASSVVAANNEQFF. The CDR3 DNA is TGTGCCAGCAGCGTAGTTGCAGCAAACAATGAGCAGTTCTTC. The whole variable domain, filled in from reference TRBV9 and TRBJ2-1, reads DSGVTQTPKHLITATGQRVTLRCSPRSGDLSVYWYQQSLDQGLQFLIQYYNGEERAKGNILERFSAQQFPDLHSELNLSSLELGDSALYFCASSVVAANNEQFFGPGTRLTVL.

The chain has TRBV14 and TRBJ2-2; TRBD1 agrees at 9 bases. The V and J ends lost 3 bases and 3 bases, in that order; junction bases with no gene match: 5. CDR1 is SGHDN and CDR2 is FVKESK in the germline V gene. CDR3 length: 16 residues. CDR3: CASSQNRGRDTGELFF. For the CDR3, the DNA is TGTGCCAGCAGCCAGAACAGGGGGCGGGACACCGGGGAGCTGTTTTTT.

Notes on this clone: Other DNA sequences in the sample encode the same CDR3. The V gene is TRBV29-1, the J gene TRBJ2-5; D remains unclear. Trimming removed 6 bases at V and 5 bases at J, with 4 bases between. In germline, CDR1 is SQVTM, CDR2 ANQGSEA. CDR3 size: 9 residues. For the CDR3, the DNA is TGCAGCGTAGGCGAGACCCAGTACTTC. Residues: CSVGETQYF.